Listed below are T cell receptor beta chains from one sample, sequenced in a study of early T cells in non-severe SARS-CoV-2 infection. TCRdb independently ran MiXCR on the 5' RACE reads; one entry per CDR3 protein. The sample has some 21,000 distinct CDR3 sequences, approximately 4% seen once; the top ten hold more than 7%. Source material: whole blood. The receptors stem from an adult who was a healthcare worker with PCR-confirmed SARS-CoV-2 infection or an uninfected control (not recorded which). Both conserved end residues are part of each CDR3. The order of the fields is J gene, D gene, CDR3 length, clone size, V gene, CDR3 protein, CDR3 DNA. D genes are given only for firm matches. The size of a clone is reported for some rows only, either as once, few or many, or as a class for expanded clones.

TRBJ2-3 | TRBD1 | 15 | few | TRBV2 | CASRGTAPSTDTQYF | TGTGCCAGCAGAGGGACAGCCCCTAGCACAGATACGCAGTATTTT
TRBJ1-6 | . | 14 | few | TRBV12-3/TRBV12-4 | CASSLRQKNSPLHF | TGTGCCAGCAGTTTGAGACAGAAAAATTCACCCCTCCACTTT
TRBJ1-5 | . | 14 | many | TRBV3-1 | CASSQGQHNQPQHF | TGTGCCAGCAGCCAGGGACAACACAATCAGCCCCAGCATTTT
TRBJ2-1 | . | 16 | many | TRBV20-1 | CSANPPGPGGPNEQFF | TGCAGTGCTAACCCTCCGGGCCCGGGGGGCCCCAATGAGCAGTTCTTC
TRBJ2-7 | TRBD1 | 16 | few | TRBV6-1 | CASSPLSTGPIHEQYF | TGTGCCAGCAGCCCCCTCTCGACAGGGCCCATCCACGAGCAGTACTTC
TRBJ2-7 | . | 12 | many | TRBV7-9 | CASSRGTYGQYF | TGTGCCAGCAGCCGCGGGACTTATGGGCAGTACTTC
TRBJ1-1 | . | 18 | many | TRBV3-1 | CASSHAVGDPILFTEAFF | TGTGCCAGCAGCCATGCCGTAGGGGACCCAATCCTATTCACTGAAGCTTTCTTT
TRBJ2-2 | . | 15 | . | TRBV7-9 | CASSLWLGDTGELFF | TGTGCCAGCAGCTTATGGTTAGGGGACACCGGGGAGCTGTTTTTT
TRBJ2-7 | . | 12 | . | TRBV20-1 | CSARVAPYEQYF | TGCAGTGCTAGAGTTGCCCCCTACGAGCAGTACTTC
TRBJ2-5 | . | 15 | many | TRBV4-2 | CASSQAGRYQETQYF | TGTGCCAGCAGCCAAGCGGGGAGGTACCAAGAGACCCAGTACTTC
TRBJ2-7 | . | 15 | medium-sized | TRBV6-5 | CASKLAHDSSYEQYF | TGTGCCAGCAAACTAGCCCATGACAGCTCCTACGAGCAGTACTTC
TRBJ2-2 | . | 14 | . | TRBV29-1 | CSGRRDSYTGELFF | TGCAGCGGTCGACGGGACTCTTACACGGGGGAGCTGTTTTTT
TRBJ2-2 | . | 14 | many | TRBV6-2/TRBV6-3 | CASIGQSNTGELFF | TGTGCCAGCATCGGACAGTCGAACACCGGGGAGCTGTTTTTT
TRBJ1-1 | . | 13 | many | TRBV7-6 | CASSFNRNTEAFF | TGTGCCAGCAGCTTTAATCGGAACACTGAAGCTTTCTTT
TRBJ2-1 | TRBD2 | 16 | many | TRBV7-6 | CASSLSSGGAHNEQFF | TGTGCCAGCAGCTTAAGCAGCGGGGGGGCTCACAATGAGCAGTTCTTC
TRBJ2-3 | . | 16 | many | TRBV5-4 | CASSSLGGGWGDTQYF | TGTGCCAGCAGCTCCCTGGGAGGAGGATGGGGGGATACGCAGTATTTT
TRBJ2-2 | TRBD1 | 16 | . | TRBV20-1 | CSARDQGQGSTGELFF | TGCAGTGCTAGAGATCAGGGACAGGGTAGTACCGGGGAGCTGTTTTTT
TRBJ1-2 | TRBD1 | 13 | many | TRBV6-5 | CASSKGADYGYTF | TGTGCCAGCAGTAAGGGGGCGGACTATGGCTACACCTTC